These T cell receptor beta chains were read from a single sample in a study of cytomegalovirus exposure and HLA in healthy donors. Assay: immunoSEQ multiplex PCR; the TCRdb copy retains only in-frame clones and omits some. The table lists 250,000 or so clones, 87% of them singletons. The sample comprised PBMCs. These receptors originate from a man between 18 and 35 years old in good health and CMV-seronegative. CDR3s include the opening cysteine and the closing phenylalanine or tryptophan. D genes are given only for firm matches. Clone size is given for some rows only: seen once, a few or many times, or a class if the clone is expanded.

abundance	d_gene	j_gene	v_gene	CDR3aa	CDR3nt
-	-	TRBJ2-1	TRBV4-1	CASSQDSGTYNEQFF	TGCGCCAGCAGCCAAGATTCGGGGACCTACAATGAGCAGTTCTTC
-	-	TRBJ2-7	TRBV6-1	CASEGHSYEQYF	TGTGCCAGCGAGGGACACTCCTACGAGCAGTACTTC
few	TRBD1	TRBJ2-1	TRBV7-6	CASSLGRTGGNEQFF	TGTGCCAGCAGCTTAGGGAGGACAGGGGGTAATGAGCAGTTCTTC
-	-	TRBJ1-1	TRBV6-1	CASSERVGGGTEAFF	TGTGCCAGCAGTGAACGTGTCGGGGGGGGGACTGAAGCTTTCTTT
-	TRBD1	TRBJ2-2	TRBV5-4	CASSPSGQGAETGELFF	TGTGCCAGCAGCCCATCAGGACAGGGGGCGGAGACCGGGGAGCTGTTTTTT
once	-	TRBJ2-2	TRBV29-1	CSVETFVAGELFF	TGCAGCGTTGAAACTTTTGTGGCCGGGGAGCTGTTTTTT
-	TRBD1	TRBJ2-7	TRBV29-1	CSVLRDSPYEQYF	TGCAGCGTTTTAAGGGACAGCCCCTACGAGCAGTACTTC
-	-	TRBJ1-4	TRBV5-1	CASSLGSSTNEKLFF	TGCGCCAGCAGCCTAGGGAGCTCAACTAATGAAAAACTGTTTTTT
-	TRBD1	TRBJ1-2	TRBV7-6	CASSSGQGSNYGYTF	TGTGCCAGCAGCTCAGGACAGGGGTCTAACTATGGCTACACCTTC
-	-	TRBJ1-5	TRBV7-2	CASSPESTNQPQHF	TGTGCCAGCAGCCCCGAGAGTACCAATCAGCCCCAGCATTTT
-	-	TRBJ1-6	TRBV9	CASSVESENSPLHF	TGTGCCAGCAGCGTGGAAAGCGAAAATTCACCCCTCCACTTT
-	TRBD1	TRBJ1-2	TRBV5-1	CASSELTGTSGYTF	TGCGCCAGCAGCGAACTGACAGGGACGAGTGGCTACACCTTC
-	-	TRBJ2-1	TRBV4-1	CASSQVSYNEQFF	TGCGCCAGCAGCCAAGTGTCTTACAATGAGCAGTTCTTC
once	-	TRBJ2-4	TRBV11-3	CASSLESENIQYF	TGTGCCAGCAGCTTAGAGTCGGAAAACATTCAGTACTTC
-	-	TRBJ1-1	TRBV6-5	CASSYQTEGDGEAFF	TGTGCCAGCAGTTACCAGACCGAGGGGGACGGTGAAGCTTTCTTT
-	-	TRBJ2-6	TRBV11-2	CASSLEIRENGANVLTF	TGTGCCAGCAGCTTAGAGATACGGGAGAACGGGGCCAACGTCCTGACTTTC
-	-	TRBJ2-6	TRBV5-4	CASSPLGLTGANVLTF	TGTGCCAGCAGCCCCCTGGGGCTGACTGGGGCCAACGTCCTGACTTTC
-	TRBD1	TRBJ1-2	TRBV7-8	CASSTYRGNTDGYTF	TGTGCCAGCAGCACCTACAGGGGGAATACCGATGGCTACACCTTC
once	-	TRBJ1-5	TRBV15	CATSRDIGGAGQPQHF	TGTGCCACCAGCAGAGATATTGGGGGGGCGGGCCAGCCCCAGCATTTT
-	TRBD1	TRBJ2-7	TRBV2	CASTPRQGNIGEQYF	TGTGCCAGCACACCCCGACAGGGAAATATAGGCGAGCAGTACTTC
-	-	TRBJ1-5	TRBV9	CASSVDGQYNQPQHF	TGTGCCAGCAGCGTGGATGGACAGTACAATCAGCCCCAGCATTTT
-	TRBD2	TRBJ2-7	TRBV7-8	CASSLGSGTTNEQYF	TGTGCCAGCAGCTTAGGGTCCGGGACTACAAACGAGCAGTACTTC
-	-	TRBJ1-4	TRBV5-4	CASSLDSATNEKLFF	TGTGCCAGCAGCTTGGACAGTGCAACTAATGAAAAACTGTTTTTT
-	-	TRBJ1-5	TRBV19	CASSIPGQGYQPQHF	TGTGCCAGTAGTATCCCAGGGCAGGGTTATCAGCCCCAGCATTTT
-	-	TRBJ1-1	TRBV6-6	CASSYRGEAFF	TGTGCCAGCAGTTATAGGGGTGAAGCTTTCTTT
-	-	TRBJ1-2	TRBV28	CATSTTVLNYGYTF	TGTGCCACGTCTACGACAGTGTTAAACTATGGCTACACCTTC
-	TRBD2	TRBJ2-5	TRBV6-4	CASSEPGLGMETQYF	TGTGCCAGCAGTGAGCCGGGACTAGGCATGGAGACCCAGTACTTC
-	-	TRBJ1-1	TRBV30	CAWSVSGDTEAFF	TGTGCCTGGAGTGTATCCGGGGACACTGAAGCTTTCTTT
-	-	TRBJ2-2	TRBV5-1	CASSPEVRAGELFF	TGCGCCAGCAGCCCGGAGGTCCGAGCAGGGGAGCTGTTTTTT
-	-	TRBJ2-5	TRBV5-1	CATSKGETQETQYF	TGCGCCACCAGCAAGGGGGAGACCCAAGAGACCCAGTACTTC
-	TRBD1	TRBJ1-4	TRBV27	CASRLRDRVEKLFF	TGTGCCAGCCGCCTTCGGGACAGAGTAGAAAAACTGTTTTTT
-	-	TRBJ1-5	TRBV7-9	CASGEVSNQPQHF	TGTGCCAGCGGCGAGGTGAGCAATCAGCCCCAGCATTTT
-	-	TRBJ2-7	TRBV27	CASSLRFGDSPTEQYF	TGTGCCAGCAGTTTAAGGTTTGGAGACAGTCCGACCGAGCAGTACTTC
-	TRBD1	TRBJ1-6	TRBV28	CASNPTGGDSPLHF	TGTGCCAGCAACCCCACAGGGGGCGATTCACCCCTCCACTTT
-	TRBD1	TRBJ2-3	TRBV5-4	CASSETNRGATDTQYF	TGTGCCAGCAGCGAAACCAACAGGGGTGCCACAGATACGCAGTATTTT
-	-	TRBJ2-5	TRBV9	CASSATGFQETQYF	TGTGCCAGCAGCGCCACAGGGTTTCAAGAGACCCAGTACTTC
-	TRBD2	TRBJ2-2	TRBV14	CASSQGSGGYTGELFF	TGTGCCAGCAGCCAAGGTAGCGGGGGTTACACCGGGGAGCTGTTTTTT
-	-	TRBJ1-4	TRBV4-3	CASSQDRRGGTNEKLFF	TGCGCCAGCAGCCAAGATCGGAGGGGGGGAACTAATGAAAAACTGTTTTTT
-	TRBD2	TRBJ2-1	TRBV4-1	CASSQGQARVLASGNNEQFF	TGCGCCAGCAGCCAAGGCCAGGCTAGGGTTTTGGCTAGCGGAAACAATGAGCAGTTCTTC
-	-	TRBJ1-6	TRBV28	CASGPARIYNSPLHF	TGTGCCAGCGGGCCAGCACGAATTTATAATTCACCCCTCCACTTT
-	-	TRBJ1-2	TRBV7-9	CASNSDGGLRTHPNYGYTF	TGTGCCAGCAACTCTGATGGAGGGTTGCGGACACACCCCAACTATGGCTACACCTTC
once	TRBD1	TRBJ2-4	TRBV7-9	CASSLGQGNTNIQYF	TGTGCCAGCAGTCTCGGACAGGGTAATACAAACATTCAGTACTTC
-	TRBD1	TRBJ2-3	TRBV29-1	CSVGRGFTDTQYF	TGCAGCGTTGGCAGGGGGTTCACAGATACGCAGTATTTT